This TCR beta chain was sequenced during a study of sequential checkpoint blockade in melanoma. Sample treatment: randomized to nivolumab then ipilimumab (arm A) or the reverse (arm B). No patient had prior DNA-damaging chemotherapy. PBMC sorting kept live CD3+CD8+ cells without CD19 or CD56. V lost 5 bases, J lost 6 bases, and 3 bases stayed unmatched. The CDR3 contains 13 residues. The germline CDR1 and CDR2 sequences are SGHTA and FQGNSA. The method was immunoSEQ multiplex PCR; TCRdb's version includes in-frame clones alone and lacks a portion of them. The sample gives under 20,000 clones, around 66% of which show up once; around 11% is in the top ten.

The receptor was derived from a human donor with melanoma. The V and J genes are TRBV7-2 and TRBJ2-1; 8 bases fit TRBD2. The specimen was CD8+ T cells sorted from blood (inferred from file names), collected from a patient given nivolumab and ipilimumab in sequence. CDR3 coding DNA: TGTGCCAGCAGCCGGGGGGGCAGCAATGAGCAGTTCTTC. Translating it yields CASSRGGSNEQFF.